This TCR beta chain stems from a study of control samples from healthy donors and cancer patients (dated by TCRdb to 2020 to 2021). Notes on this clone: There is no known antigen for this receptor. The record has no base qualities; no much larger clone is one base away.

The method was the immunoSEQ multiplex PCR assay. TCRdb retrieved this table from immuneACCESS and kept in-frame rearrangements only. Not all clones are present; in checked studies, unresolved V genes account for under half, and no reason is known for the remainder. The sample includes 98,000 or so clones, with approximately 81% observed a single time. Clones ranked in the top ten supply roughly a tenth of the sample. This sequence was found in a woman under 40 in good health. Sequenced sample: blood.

The nucleotides read TGTGCCATCAGTTCCGGGCCCGATGGGGGCTACACCTTC. This is translated as CAISSGPDGGYTF. The sequence links TRBV10-3 to TRBJ1-2; the D gene cannot be named for sure. The cysteine opens and the phenylalanine closes a CDR3 of 13 amino acids. Only the CDR3 region is kept as DNA, spanning 39 bases read in frame from base 1. Looking up the germline V gene yields CDR1 ENHRY and CDR2 SYGVKD. V lost 5 bases and J lost 8 bases; the stretch between them is 15 bases long.